This T cell receptor (beta chain) emerged from a study of T cells after posttransplantation cyclophosphamide. The study's findings and limits: Later post-transplant blood repertoires were often dominated by donor CD8+ memory clones.

With regard to this clone: Its antigen is as yet unknown.

Per germline, CDR1 SGHNT and CDR2 YYREEE (reference sequence). Trimming took off 3 bases at V and 5 bases at J, with 11 bases between the two ends. This CDR3 contains 13 residues. A marrow graft followed busulfan-fludarabine conditioning, with cyclophosphamide on days +3 and +4. Only in-frame clones appear in the TCRdb table, and some are missing; sequencing was by immunoSEQ multiplex PCR. The table lists about 22,000 clones, 85% to 90% of them singletons. The receptor's source is a female patient aged 30-39 years who received an allogeneic stem cell transplant from an unrelated donor, was CMV-positive, and had no GVHD. Some T cells may be provided by the graft donor. The sequencing used PBMCs, collected after allogeneic stem cell transplant with posttransplant cyclophosphamide. The V call is TRBV5-4, the J call TRBJ2-5; a weak D match, TRBD2 (5 bases). The CDR3 spells CASSYEGLETQYF. The CDR3 DNA sequence: TGTGCCAGCAGCTACGAGGGTTTGGAGACCCAGTACTTC. Full variable domain (missing parts from reference TRBV5-4 and TRBJ2-5): ETGVTQSPTHLIKTRGQQVTLRCSSQSGHNTVSWYQQALGQGPQFIFQYYREEENGRGNFPPRFSGLQFPNYSSELNVNALELDDSALYLCASSYEGLETQYFGPGTRLLVL.